The subject of this entry is one TCR beta chain. These data belong to a study of blood T cell repertoires in COVID-19. The V and J ends lost 2 bases and 8 bases respectively, with 18 bases between them. This CDR3 comprises 16 residues. Germline loops: CDR1 KGHSH, CDR2 LQKENI. Authors' data handling: Cell counts per sample came from amplifying reference gene primers. Method: immunoSEQ multiplex PCR; TCRdb's copy keeps in-frame clones and lacks some. From that table come the V and J calls and clone size; the DNA was used to work out D and trimming. The data show 200,000 or so clones, around 90% seen once.

Material: PBMCs or T cells enriched from blood (not recorded which). The sequence was obtained from a woman in her twenties or thirties who had been exposed to COVID-19. This rearrangement joins TRBV18 to TRBJ1-4; maybe TRBD1 (5 bases). The CDR3 is CASSPGADEIREKLFF. The CDR3 bases are TGTGCCAGCTCACCAGGGGCCGACGAAATAAGGGAAAAACTGTTTTTT. The whole variable domain, remainder taken from reference TRBV18 and TRBJ1-4, is NAGVMQNPRHLVRRRGQEARLRCSPMKGHSHVYWYRQLPEEGLKFMVYLQKENIIDESGMPKERFSAEFPKEGPSILRIQQVVRGDSAAYFCASSPGADEIREKLFFGSGTQLSVL.